This passage covers 21 T cell receptor beta chains from one sample sequenced in a study of graft-versus-host responses after intestinal transplantation (dated by TCRdb to about 2021). These receptors' antigens are unknown. The time point label here, explained by the study, means: cells obtained before transplantation from donor or recipient. The protocol used for the library was the immunoSEQ multiplex PCR assay. TCRdb took this table from immuneACCESS and kept in-frame rearrangements with V and J called. Such tables lack part of the clones; where checked against another copy, unresolved V genes explain under half of the gap, and the rest is unexplained. For this sample there are 84,000 or so clones; roughly 92% appear just once. The leading ten clones occupy less than 0.4% of the sample. The material was unstimulated CD4+ T cells sorted from spleen or lymph node cells, obtained before intestinal transplant. The receptors originated from a human donor who received an intestinal transplant.

There are a few counts of this clone. The chain employs TRBV10-3 and TRBJ2-3; D is uncertain. The CDR3 spans 11 residues. Germline CDR1 and CDR2: ENHRY and SYGVKD. V lost 8 bases and J 6 bases, leaving 9 bases between the germline ends. Here the CDR3 reads CAILYVDTQYF. CDR3 DNA: TGTGCCATCCTTTACGTTGATACGCAGTATTTT.

The chain links TRBV18 to TRBJ2-7; 7 bases are a match to TRBD2. Germline V gives CDR1 KGHSH, CDR2 LQKENI. The CDR3 loop spans 14 amino acids. Losses at the gene ends were 6 bases for V and 4 bases for J; bases not matched to a gene: 9. CDR3 nucleotide sequence: TGTGCCAGCTCGCGGGCGACACTAGCGTACGAGCAGTACTTC. Protein sequence: CASSRATLAYEQYF.

V usage is TRBV28 and J usage is TRBJ1-1; 9 nucleotides agree with TRBD1. The J segment lost 11 bases and the V segment lost 6 bases, leaving 10 bases of the junction unmatched. Germline CDR1 reads MDHEN; CDR2 reads SYDVKM. CDR3 size: 13 residues. Here the CDR3 reads CASRGGQGTSAFF. The CDR3 bases are TGTGCCAGCAGAGGGGGACAGGGAACATCGGCTTTCTTT.

The chain combines TRBV27 with TRBJ2-7; D perhaps matches TRBD2 (5 bases). The CDR3 sequence is 19 residues long. Trimming pared 0 bases from V and 4 bases from J, leaving 25 bases between. Looked up from germline, CDR1 is MNHEY and CDR2 is SMNVEV (reference sequence). The CDR3 sequence: CASSLSPPRSEGLRYEQYF. The CDR3 DNA reads TGTGCCAGCAGTTTATCTCCCCCTCGGAGCGAGGGCCTAAGGTACGAGCAGTACTTC.

The chain couples TRBV18 to TRBJ2-1; 8 bases fit TRBD2. The V segment lost 2 bases and the J segment 4 bases; nucleotides outside the gene matches: 10. Looked up from germline, CDR1 is KGHSH and CDR2 is LQKENI. The CDR3 sequence is 17 residues long. CDR3 sequence (DNA): TGTGCCAGCTCACCAAGTAGCGGGATCGGCCCTTACAATGAGCAGTTCTTC. This translates into CASSPSSGIGPYNEQFF.

The V gene is TRBV5-6, the J gene TRBJ2-5, with TRBD2 matching 8 bases. Germline values: CDR1 SGHDT, CDR2 YYEEEE. Trimming took 2 bases from V and 3 from J; bases not matched to a gene: 12. The CDR3 spans 17 residues. This CDR3 is CASSLTTSGSREETQYF. As DNA, the CDR3 is TGTGCCAGCAGCTTAACCACCAGCGGGAGTAGGGAAGAGACCCAGTACTTC.

This clone was recorded once. The CDR3 DNA reads as TGTGCCAGCAGTGGGAGGGACACCAGCTACGAGCAGTACTTC. Translating it yields CASSGRDTSYEQYF. The J gene is TRBJ2-7, the V gene TRBV6-5; weak D call: TRBD2 (7 bases). The V end lost 5 bases, the J end lost 3 bases, and 14 bases lay between the germline ends. Looked up from germline, CDR1 is MNHEY and CDR2 is SVGAGI. The CDR3 spans 14 residues.

This sequence joins TRBV28 and TRBJ2-7; D is ambiguous. Trimming removed 5 bases from V and 11 bases from J, with 13 bases in between. This CDR3 region has 11 residues. The germline gives CDR1 MDHEN, CDR2 SYDVKM. The chain's CDR3 is CASSIGPPEYF. CDR3 sequence (DNA): TGTGCCAGCAGTATCGGGCCACCAGAGTACTTC.

The chain uses TRBV27 and TRBJ1-6, with D possibly matching TRBD1 (6 bases). V lost 6 bases and J lost 12, with 15 bases in between. This CDR3 is built from 13 residues. Germline assignment: CDR1 MNHEY and CDR2 SMNVEV (reference sequence). The CDR3 loop reads CASSPGHSRPLHF. The DNA for the CDR3 is TGTGCCAGCAGCCCGGGACATTCGCGACCCCTCCACTTT.

The gene calls are TRBV5-1 and TRBJ1-2; 8 bases fit TRBD1. Germline V lookup: CDR1 SGHRS, CDR2 YFSETQ. The V and J ends lost 3 bases and 0 bases, in that order; junction bases with no gene match: 4. CDR3 length: 15 residues. The CDR3 spells CASSSRQGPNYGYTF. CDR3 nucleotide sequence: TGCGCCAGCAGCTCCAGACAGGGGCCTAACTATGGCTACACCTTC.

The chain uses TRBV11-3 and TRBJ2-7; 8 bases fit TRBD2. The CDR3 sequence is 16 residues long. Germline values: CDR1 SGHNT, CDR2 YENEEA. V gave up 5 bases and J gave up 0 bases; unmatched junction bases: 9. The CDR3: CASSLQLAAHSYEQYF. CDR3 nucleotide sequence: TGTGCCAGCAGCCTCCAACTAGCGGCCCACTCCTACGAGCAGTACTTC.

This chain joins TRBV6-6 and TRBJ2-7, with 8 bases identical to TRBD2. Germline lookup yields CDR1 MNHNY and CDR2 SVGAGI (reference sequence). The CDR3 sequence is 15 residues long. After removal of 2 bases from V and 5 bases from J, the junction contained 8 bases not matched to a gene. The CDR3 nucleotides are TGTGCCAGCAGTTACCGGGGACTAGAGTATGACGAGCAGTACTTC. Translation gives CASSYRGLEYDEQYF.

The chain employs TRBV6-4 and TRBJ1-2, with D hard to call. The CDR3 spans 13 residues. Germline lookup yields CDR1 MRHNA and CDR2 SNTAGT. The V end lost 2 bases, the J end lost 8 bases, and 12 bases lay between the germline ends. The CDR3 loop reads CASSDRAVGGYTF. The CDR3 region has the DNA TGTGCCAGCAGTGACAGGGCAGTAGGCGGCTACACCTTC.

This chain joins TRBV5-1 and TRBJ2-2; 9 positions agree with TRBD2. The CDR3 totals 16 residues. Germline trimming cut 5 bases from V and 8 bases from J; bases unmatched to any gene: 13. Per germline, CDR1 SGHRS and CDR2 YFSETQ. The chain's CDR3 is CASSAASGVVMGELFF. The CDR3, as DNA: TGCGCCAGCAGTGCAGCTAGCGGGGTTGTGATGGGGGAGCTGTTTTTT. The whole variable domain, filled in from reference TRBV5-1 and TRBJ2-2, reads KAGVTQTPRYLIKTRGQQVTLSCSPISGHRSVSWYQQTPGQGLQFLFEYFSETQRNKGNFPGRFSGRQFSNSRSEMNVSTLELGDSALYLCASSAASGVVMGELFFGEGSRLTVL.

The chain employs TRBV18 and TRBJ2-5, with D unclear. V lost 1 base, J lost 5 bases, and 5 bases lay in between. The CDR3 covers 12 residues. From germline, CDR1 is KGHSH and CDR2 LQKENI. The CDR3 coding sequence is TGTGCCAGCTCACCACTCCGGGAGACCCAGTACTTC. Translation: CASSPLRETQYF.

The V gene is TRBV29-1, the J gene TRBJ1-1; 7 bases match TRBD1. CDR3 size: 13 residues. The ends lost 5 bases at V and 4 bases at J; junction bases unmatched: 7. Germline CDR1 and CDR2: SQVTM and ANQGSEA. This CDR3 is CSVSEGAVTEAFF. Written as DNA, the CDR3 is TGCAGCGTTTCTGAGGGGGCGGTCACTGAAGCTTTCTTT.

This clone has only one observation. The chain is built from TRBV20-1 and TRBJ2-7, with D unclear. The germline CDR1 and CDR2 sequences are DFQATT and SNEGSKA (reference sequence). The CDR3 contains 11 residues. The germline V and J ends were trimmed by 6 bases and 3 bases, with 9 bases remaining between them. CDR3 sequence reads: CSAAFLYEQYF. The CDR3 DNA follows: TGCAGTGCCGCCTTCCTCTACGAGCAGTACTTC.

This chain uses TRBV2 with TRBJ2-5; TRBD2 is a possible D gene (6 bases). Deletions cut 2 bases from V and 11 bases from J, with 18 bases between. This CDR3 contains 14 residues. Germline values: CDR1 SNHLY, CDR2 FYNNEI. The CDR3 is CASSEQGRSGEQYF. CDR3 DNA sequence: TGTGCCAGCAGTGAACAGGGAAGGTCGGGGGAGCAGTACTTC.

The rearrangement joins TRBV25-1 to TRBJ1-2; 10 positions agree with TRBD1. Trimming at V came to 4 bases and at J to 4 bases, leaving 15 bases not matched to a gene. The CDR3 runs 18 residues. Germline-derived CDR1 and CDR2 are MGHDK and SYGVNS. The chain's CDR3 is CASSGKTLTGGLSYGYTF. The CDR3 DNA sequence: TGTGCCAGCAGTGGAAAGACACTGACAGGGGGCCTTAGCTATGGCTACACCTTC.

The chain joins TRBV19 to TRBJ2-5, with 8 bases that match TRBD2. Trimming took 4 bases from V and 1 from J; bases not matched to a gene: 2. The germline V gene encodes CDR1 LNHDA and CDR2 SQIVND (reference sequence). This CDR3 contains 14 residues. The CDR3 bases are TGTGCCAGTAGTACGGGGGGGGGCCAAGAGACCCAGTACTTC. This sequence encodes CASSTGGGQETQYF.

The chain uses TRBV7-9 and TRBJ2-1; D call uncertain. Germline CDR1 SEHNR, CDR2 FQNEAQ (reference sequence). The CDR3 loop spans 10 amino acids. The germline V and J ends were trimmed by 3 bases and 10 bases, with 4 bases remaining between them. CDR3 in DNA: TGTGCCAGCAGCTTGTTCGAGCAGTTCTTC. This encodes CASSLFEQFF.